Shown below are 20 T cell receptor beta chains from a single sample sequenced in a study of T cell repertoires in cytomegalovirus infection. TCRdb recomputed calls from the reads with MiXCR, one row per CDR3 protein. The sample records roughly 240,000 distinct CDR3 sequences, roughly 6.5% being singletons. The sequenced sample was PBMCs. The source is a human donor in good health (CMV status not recorded). Some clones in this sample may be carry-over from other donors' samples.

This clonotype was counted many times. In DNA, the CDR3 is TGTGCCAGCAGTGAAGCCCCGCCCGACAGTGGGTCCTACAATGAGCAGTTCTTC. Its translation: CASSEAPPDSGSYNEQFF. The V gene is TRBV2, the J gene TRBJ2-1; possibly TRBD1 for D (5 bases). CDR1 is SNHLY and CDR2 is FYNNEI in the germline V gene. Trimming took off 0 bases at V and 1 base at J, with 16 bases between the two ends. The CDR3 runs to 18 residues.

This clonotype was seen ten or more times. The chain couples TRBV29-1 to TRBJ2-2, with D perhaps TRBD1 (5 bases). In germline, CDR1 is SQVTM, CDR2 ANQGSEA. CDR3 length equals 13 residues. Trimming pared 4 bases from V and 4 bases from J, leaving 10 bases between. CDR3 DNA sequence: TGCAGCGTTGGCGACAGAGTCACCGGGGAGCTGTTTTTT. It specifies CSVGDRVTGELFF.

This clonotype was detected many times. The chain carries TRBV7-2 and TRBJ2-3; D may be TRBD2 (5 bases). Germline V lookup: CDR1 SGHTA, CDR2 FQGNSA. The CDR3 runs 13 residues. Trimming stripped 5 bases from V and 2 bases from J, with 8 bases between. For the CDR3, the DNA is TGTGCCAGCAGCCCGGACTTCACAGATACGCAGTATTTT. It translates to CASSPDFTDTQYF.

This clonotype was found many times. The rearrangement uses TRBV6-1 and TRBJ1-1, with 7 bases lining up with TRBD1. This CDR3 spans 14 amino acids. Germline V gene lookup returns CDR1 MNHNS and CDR2 SASEGT. J gave up 4 bases and V 6 bases, and 8 bases lay outside the gene matches. The CDR3 DNA reads TGTGCCAGCAGCCGTACGACAGGGCCCACTGAAGCTTTCTTT. Translating gives CASSRTTGPTEAFF.

CDR3 in amino acids: CASSLPRNQPQHF. The CDR3 DNA is TGTGCCAGCAGTTTGCCCAGGAATCAGCCCCAGCATTTT. The chain combines TRBV28 with TRBJ1-5; D unclear. This CDR3 has 13 amino acids. Germline V CDR1 and CDR2: MDHEN, SYDVKM. Deletions cut 3 bases from V and 4 bases from J, with 7 bases between.

This clonotype came up many times. This chain uses TRBV7-2 with TRBJ1-1, with a weak D call TRBD1 (6 bases). Looked up from germline, CDR1 is SGHTA and CDR2 is FQGNSA. V was trimmed by 5 bases and J by 11 bases, leaving 18 bases between them. There are 13 residues in the CDR3. CDR3 sequence (DNA): TGTGCCAGCAGCATCACAGGGAGTTATCAGGCTTTCTTT. This sequence encodes CASSITGSYQAFF.

This clonotype was seen only a few times. The chain joins TRBV5-1 to TRBJ1-1; D is undetermined. The V end lost 0 bases, the J end lost 1 base, and 13 bases lay between the germline ends. The CDR3 has 16 residues. From germline, CDR1 is SGHRS and CDR2 YFSETQ. The CDR3 region has the DNA TGCGCCAGCAGCTTGGTGGGTTTATATCGGAACACTGAAGCTTTCTTT. Translating it yields CASSLVGLYRNTEAFF.

Many counts were recorded for this clonotype. The V gene is TRBV5-5, the J gene TRBJ1-2, with D hard to call. The CDR3 extends over 12 amino acids. Germline assignment: CDR1 SGHKS and CDR2 YYEKEE (reference sequence). V was clipped by 1 base and J by 7 bases, with 8 bases between them. Written as DNA, the CDR3 is TGTGCCAGCAGCTTGCAGGAGGGTGGCTACACCTTC. It translates to CASSLQEGGYTF.

Many counts were recorded for this clonotype. The rearrangement links TRBV7-2 to TRBJ2-5; possibly TRBD2 for D (5 bases). Germline CDR1 SGHTA, CDR2 FQGNSA. The CDR3 spans 13 residues. V was pared by 5 bases and J by 7 bases, with 14 bases between. This chain's CDR3 is CASSTLGVGTQYF. Here the CDR3 DNA reads TGTGCCAGCAGCACACTCGGGGTGGGGACCCAGTACTTC. Based on the CDR3 plus reference TRBV7-2 and TRBJ2-5, the full variable domain is GAGVSQSPSNKVTEKGKDVELRCDPISGHTALYWYRQSLGQGLEFLIYFQGNSAPDKSGLPSDRFSAERTGGSVSTLTIQRTQQEDSAVYLCASSTLGVGTQYFGPGTRLLVL.

This clonotype has ten or more counts. The chain employs TRBV27 and TRBJ1-5, with a tentative D call TRBD1 (6 bases). V was trimmed by 3 bases and J by 4 bases, leaving 10 bases between them. Germline CDR1 MNHEY, CDR2 SMNVEV (reference sequence). This CDR3 is 14 amino acids long. The CDR3 DNA reads as TGTGCCAGCAGTTTCGACAGGTATAATCAGCCCCAGCATTTT. Translated: CASSFDRYNQPQHF.

This clonotype was seen ten or more times. This chain uses TRBV14 with TRBJ2-7; no reliable D call. Germline V gives CDR1 SGHDN, CDR2 FVKESK. Trimming stripped 0 bases from V and 5 bases from J, with 11 bases between. The CDR3 length is 14 residues. The CDR3 DNA follows: TGTGCCAGCAGCCAAGATGGTTATAGGAACGAGCAGTACTTC. Translation: CASSQDGYRNEQYF.

This clonotype was seen ten or more times. The chain couples TRBV12-3 or TRBV12-4 to TRBJ2-7; D call uncertain. The germline V and J ends were trimmed by 5 bases and 6 bases, with 8 bases remaining between them. The CDR3 contains 11 residues. Here the CDR3 reads CASSVSREQYF. The CDR3 DNA reads TGTGCCAGCAGTGTATCCCGCGAGCAGTACTTC.

There are many counts of this clonotype. The rearrangement joins TRBV5-6 to TRBJ2-4; the match to TRBD2 covers 8 bases. The length of the CDR3 is 16 residues. From germline, CDR1 is SGHDT and CDR2 YYEEEE. V was pared by 2 bases and J by 10 bases, with 14 bases of the junction left unmatched. For the CDR3, the DNA is TGTGCCAGCAGCTTAGGAGATAGCGGGGTGGAAGAAATTCAGTACTTC. Translation: CASSLGDSGVEEIQYF.

This clonotype was found many times. The genes are TRBV7-9 and TRBJ1-6; no firm D call. The length of the CDR3 is 12 residues. Trimming took 2 bases from V and 13 from J, leaving 9 bases between them. Germline V lookup: CDR1 SEHNR, CDR2 FQNEAQ (reference sequence). This CDR3 reads CASSLRGEPLHF. The CDR3 DNA follows: TGTGCCAGCAGCTTACGGGGAGAGCCCCTCCACTTT.

This clonotype has ten or more counts. V and J are TRBV10-2 and TRBJ1-1, with D possibly TRBD1 on 5 matching bases. With 6 bases removed from V and 0 bases from J, the gap between germline ends came to 11 bases. Germline-derived CDR1 and CDR2 are WSHSY and SAAADI. This CDR3 contains 14 residues. The CDR3 DNA is TGCGCCAGCAGGGGGGGACGGATGAACACTGAAGCTTTCTTT. This translates into CASRGGRMNTEAFF.

A few counts support this clonotype. The chain has TRBV29-1 and TRBJ2-5; 11 bases map to TRBD1. The CDR3 is 14 residues long. Germline assignment: CDR1 SQVTM and CDR2 ANQGSEA. Trimming cost V 7 bases and J 5 bases; bases outside gene matches: 9. CDR3 DNA sequence: TGCAGCGGGGCATGGACAGGGGGCAAGGAGACCCAGTACTTC. Protein: CSGAWTGGKETQYF.

There are many counts of this clonotype. CDR3 bases: TGTGCCAGCAGTTTTCCTGGCAGGGGTGGAAACACCATATATTTT. Its translation is CASSFPGRGGNTIYF. The chain links TRBV28 to TRBJ1-3, with TRBD1 as a possible D gene (6 bases). CDR3 length: 15 amino acids. CDR1 and CDR2 from the germline V gene are MDHEN and SYDVKM. V was pared by 3 bases and J by 3 bases, with 12 bases between.

This clonotype was counted between two and nine times. This chain connects TRBV29-1 to TRBJ1-1; D is unresolved. The CDR3 spans 14 residues. V lost 5 bases, J lost 6 bases, and 19 bases lay in between. CDR1 and CDR2 from the germline V gene are SQVTM and ANQGSEA. CDR3 coding DNA: TGCAGCGTTCATCGGTGGGGAACTGCCGCTGAAGCTTTCTTT. Translating it yields CSVHRWGTAAEAFF.

In this sample, this clonotype turned up many times. The rearrangement links TRBV19 to TRBJ2-2; D is ambiguous. This CDR3 contains 13 residues. Germline V gene data show CDR1 as LNHDA and CDR2 as SQIVND (reference sequence). V was cut by 10 bases and J by 3 bases, with 12 bases left in between. The CDR3 region is CATIWADTGELFF. DNA for the CDR3: TGTGCCACCATCTGGGCGGACACCGGGGAGCTGTTTTTT. The whole variable domain, remainder taken from reference TRBV19 and TRBJ2-2, is DGGITQSPKYLFRKEGQNVTLSCEQNLNHDAMYWYRQDPGQGLRLIYYSQIVNDFQKGDIAEGYSVSREKKESFPLTVTSAQKNPTAFYLCATIWADTGELFFGEGSRLTVL.

This clonotype came up many times. The chain employs TRBV7-9 and TRBJ2-2; D remains unclear. Trimming cost V 5 bases and J 8 bases, with 24 bases left between them. CDR3 length: 17 residues. Germline V CDR1 and CDR2: SEHNR, FQNEAQ (reference sequence). The CDR3 DNA sequence: TGTGCCAGCAGCCTCAAGAGAGATTCTACAACAAGAGGGGAGCTGTTTTTT. Translated, it gives CASSLKRDSTTRGELFF.